The entry that follows covers one T cell receptor beta chain sequence. Its specificity is not known. The CDR3 extends over 14 amino acids. With 1 base removed from V and 4 bases from J, the gap between germline ends came to 10 bases. The V gene's germline CDR1 is SGHTA and CDR2 FQGNSA. Sequenced patients had shown CD8+CD57+ cell expansion by flow cytometry. Therapy had not been given to patients before blood sampling. This record belongs to a study of CD8+CD57+ T cells in acquired aplastic anemia. TCR beta VDJ and CDR3 profiles were obtained from a genomic DNA template. TCRdb reprocessed the reads with MiXCR, giving one entry per CDR3 protein. The sample holds approximately 300,000 distinct CDR3 sequences, approximately 57% seen once. Study-level points and caveats: A significant difference in CD8+ Simpson's diversity between patients and controls was not found.

This sequence originates from a human donor with aplastic anemia. Input material: sorted CD4+, CD8+, or CD8+CD57+ T cells (not recorded which) from PBMCs. The chain employs TRBV7-2 and TRBJ1-1; D perhaps matches TRBD1 (6 bases). The DNA of the CDR3 is TGTGCCAGCAGCTTAGGAATAGGGGGCACTGAAGCTTTCTTT. Amino acids: CASSLGIGGTEAFF.